The rows below give T cell receptor beta chains drawn from one sample of a study of OX40 agonist ivuxolimab in advanced cancers. Method: immunoSEQ multiplex PCR; TCRdb's copy keeps in-frame clones and lacks some. Among approximately 37,000 clones listed, about 83% were seen once. Material: CD4+ or CD8+ T cells sorted from blood, obtained in a trial of the OX40 agonist ivuxolimab. Receptor source: an adult with an advanced solid tumor such as melanoma, head and neck, liver or kidney cancer. Both conserved end residues are part of each CDR3. Clone size, where shown, is once, few, many, or a class for clones that have expanded.

clone_size | v_call | cdr3_aa
- | TRBV5-1 | CASSLGYRGDQETQYF
- | TRBV28 | CASSQGNYGYTF
- | TRBV2 | CASLMGQGTYEQYF
- | TRBV7-8 | CASRPGTGNTGELFF
- | TRBV27 | CASSLSQGSNQPQHF
- | TRBV6-1 | CASSEDGSGDWGGYTF
- | TRBV9 | CASSSLIAGRTDTQYF
- | TRBV10-3 | CAIRRDSNQPQHF
once | TRBV6-5 | CASRDNSENIQYF
- | TRBV7-6 | CASSPQGGVTTGELFF
once | TRBV9 | CASSVGASGLYTQYF
- | TRBV7-3 | CASSLMRTGGFNEQFF
- | TRBV7-2 | CASSLVGGPSGSYEQYF
- | TRBV6-4 | CASSAQLGGANEQFF
- | TRBV6-1 | CASNEGARYQPQHF
- | TRBV5-8 | CASNLGTGNSNQPQHF
medium-sized | TRBV5-4 | CASSLAWDEQFF
- | TRBV5-4 | CASSRRQGAGETQYF
- | TRBV6-1 | CASSEALSGPNEKLFF
- | TRBV20-1 | CSATRDIRYTF
- | TRBV2 | CASSGMGRTNEKLFF
- | TRBV30 | CAWSGPGTDTQYF
- | TRBV6-5 | CASSPRASSYEQYF
- | TRBV7-8 | CASSPSAETGDGETQYF
- | TRBV28 | CASSPGGAGQETQYF
- | TRBV5-1 | CASSLQVLTAPNEQFF
- | TRBV11-3 | CASSDGTSGRAYNEQFF
- | TRBV27 | CATRARLSKETQYF
- | TRBV5-1 | CASSLGQGRFEKLFF
- | TRBV4-2 | CASSQGARYEQYF
- | TRBV6-1 | CASSDSGLASYEQYF
once | TRBV19 | CASSYRVGNTEAFF
- | TRBV10-3 | CAISEEETQYF
- | TRBV27 | CASSLGEGTEAFF
- | TRBV2 | CASSLRDRYNSPLHF
- | TRBV29-1 | CSVVRSWGGVVGELFF
- | TRBV7-3 | CASTFREGDEQFF
- | TRBV9 | CASSVSGVETQYF
- | TRBV5-8 | CASSFEGARNTEAFF
few | TRBV28 | CASSAGTYEQYF
- | TRBV6-4 | CASSESIGDGYTF
- | TRBV7-2 | CASSLTGRNTEAFF
- | TRBV2 | CASSEAAGVGSDTQYF
- | TRBV7-9 | CASSLNRGAEETQYF
- | TRBV19 | CASNFRGAGGYTF
- | TRBV28 | CASSFRDRRNQPQHF
- | TRBV25-1 | CASSKETGSYEQYF
- | TRBV2 | CASSGGWGNQPQHF
- | TRBV7-2 | CASTLSGQGRYTF
- | TRBV18 | CASHTGDGNYGYTF
- | TRBV19 | CARRVGLSSYNEQFF